This T cell receptor (beta chain) appears in the sequencing data of a study of blood T cells in healthy people across ages. Looked up from germline, CDR1 is SGHRS and CDR2 is YFSETQ. This CDR3 comprises 13 residues. About this clonotype itself: A read error may produce the germline difference seen at one junction end.

Together with a sample-barcoded 5' primer, a J-beta primer mix was included in a second PCR lasting about 7 to 12 cycles. TCRdb ran MiXCR on the 5' RACE reads and lists one entry per CDR3 protein. The sample carries hundreds of thousands of distinct CDR3 sequences, approximately 30% recorded once. This receptor was taken from a woman aged 80 or over in good health. Sample: blood. The chain uses TRBV5-1 and TRBJ1-4, with D unresolved. CDR3: CASRRATSEKLFF. The CDR3 region has the DNA TGCGCCAGCAGACGTGCAACTAGTGAAAAACTGTTTTTT.